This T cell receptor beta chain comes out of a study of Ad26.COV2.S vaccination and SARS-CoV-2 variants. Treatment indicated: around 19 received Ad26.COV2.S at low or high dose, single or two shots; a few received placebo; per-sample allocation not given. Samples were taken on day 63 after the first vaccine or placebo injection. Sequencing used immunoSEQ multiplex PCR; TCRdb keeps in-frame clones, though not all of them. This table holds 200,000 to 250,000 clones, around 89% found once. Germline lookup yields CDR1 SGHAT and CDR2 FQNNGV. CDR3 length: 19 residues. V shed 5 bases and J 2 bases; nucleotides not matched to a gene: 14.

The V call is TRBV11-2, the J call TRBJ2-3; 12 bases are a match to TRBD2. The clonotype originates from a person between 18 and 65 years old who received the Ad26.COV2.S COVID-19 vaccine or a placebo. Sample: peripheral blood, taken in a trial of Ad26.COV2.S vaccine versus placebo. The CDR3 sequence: CASSPARTSGTLFTDTQYF. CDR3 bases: TGTGCCAGCAGCCCAGCTCGGACTAGCGGGACTCTGTTCACAGATACGCAGTATTTT.